This entry lists 21 T cell receptor beta chains sequenced from one sample in a study of T cell repertoires in urothelial bladder cancer. The assay was immunoSEQ multiplex PCR, and TCRdb's table has in-frame clones only and misses some. The table has fewer than 14,000 clones, roughly two thirds seen once. Input material: tumor-infiltrating cells from bladder cancer. The receptors shown here come from a human donor with a benign inflammatory bladder lesion.

This clone has just a few counts. The gene calls are TRBV30 and TRBJ1-3; D call uncertain. The CDR3 length is 11 residues. Germline V gene sequence: CDR1 GTSNPN, CDR2 SVGIG (reference sequence). The V end was cut by 0 bases, the J end by 11 bases, with 8 bases between. The CDR3 protein is CAWSVGEAIYF. The CDR3 nucleotides are TGTGCCTGGAGTGTTGGGGAGGCCATATATTTT.

This rearrangement joins TRBV5-6 to TRBJ2-6, with TRBD1 matching over 7 bases. The junction had 3 bases not matched to a gene; V was cut back by 2 bases and J by 4 bases. Germline V gives CDR1 SGHDT, CDR2 YYEEEE. The CDR3 contains 15 residues. The CDR3 region is CASSLDRVGANVLTF. CDR3 nucleotides: TGTGCCAGCAGCTTAGACAGGGTGGGGGCCAACGTCCTGACTTTC.

The chain has TRBV15 and TRBJ1-6; D gene ambiguous. The V end was cut by 0 bases, the J end by 11 bases, with 8 bases between. Germline V gene lookup returns CDR1 LNHNV and CDR2 YYDKDF (reference sequence). The CDR3 runs 13 residues. CDR3 in amino acids: CATSREPRTPLHF. The CDR3 region has the DNA TGTGCCACCAGCAGAGAACCCCGGACACCCCTCCACTTT.

The chain uses TRBV6-6 and TRBJ2-3, with D possibly TRBD2 on 5 matching bases. This CDR3 spans 14 amino acids. The germline V gene encodes CDR1 MNHNY and CDR2 SVGAGI (reference sequence). The V gene lost 6 bases and the J gene lost 2 bases, with 12 bases spanning the gap. The CDR3 protein is CASSQPGFTDTQYF. The DNA of the CDR3 is TGTGCCAGCAGCCAACCGGGGTTCACAGATACGCAGTATTTT.

As regards this clone: Other DNA sequences in this specimen translate into the identical CDR3. Here the CDR3 reads CAISELGEGSNTEAFF. The CDR3 DNA follows: TGTGCCATCAGTGAATTAGGTGAGGGTTCCAACACTGAAGCTTTCTTT. The chain carries TRBV10-3 and TRBJ1-1; D is unclear. Germline CDR1 ENHRY, CDR2 SYGVKD. The V end was cut by 3 bases, the J end by 2 bases, with 16 bases between. The CDR3 extends over 16 amino acids.

V usage is TRBV4-1 and J usage is TRBJ1-1; D may be TRBD1 (6 bases). The CDR3 is 16 amino acids. Per germline, CDR1 MGHRA and CDR2 YSYEKL. V lost 2 bases to trimming and J lost 11 bases, with 24 bases between them. This chain's CDR3 is CASSQPAGGTMQKAFF. CDR3 coding DNA: TGCGCCAGCAGCCAACCGGCTGGGGGCACTATGCAGAAGGCTTTCTTT.

This clone was found once. The chain links TRBV11-2 to TRBJ2-7; D gene unclear. Germline V gives CDR1 SGHAT, CDR2 FQNNGV. Deletions cut 1 base from V and 2 bases from J, with 9 bases between. The CDR3 totals 14 residues. The CDR3 is CASSLGHKPYEQYF. In DNA, the CDR3 is TGTGCCAGCAGCTTAGGACACAAACCCTACGAGCAGTACTTC.

This chain connects TRBV5-1 to TRBJ2-3, with D unclear. CDR1 and CDR2 (germline): SGHRS, YFSETQ. V shed 4 bases and J shed 5 bases, with 11 bases lying between them. This CDR3 comprises 13 residues. CDR3 in amino acids: CASSKEARDTQYF. Written as DNA, the CDR3 is TGCGCCAGCAGCAAGGAAGCCAGAGATACGCAGTATTTT.

The genes are TRBV9 and TRBJ1-1; no firm D call. Germline CDR1 SGDLS, CDR2 YYNGEE. V was trimmed by 3 bases and J by 7 bases, leaving 25 bases between them. This CDR3 is built from 17 residues. The CDR3 bases are TGTGCCAGCAGCGGGAGCGTCGACGGCCCCTCGGAGGTTGAAGCTTTCTTT. Translated: CASSGSVDGPSEVEAFF.

The chain joins TRBV4-2 to TRBJ2-7; TRBD2 aligns across 11 bases. J was trimmed by 4 bases and V by 4 bases; bases with no gene match: 6. CDR3 length: 15 residues. Germline V gene lookup returns CDR1 LGHNA and CDR2 YNFKEQ. This chain's CDR3 is CASSPHSGGAYEQYF. The CDR3 nucleotides read TGTGCCAGCAGCCCTCATAGCGGGGGGGCGTACGAGCAGTACTTC.

The chain combines TRBV4-1 with TRBJ1-2; D is unresolved. V lost 1 base to trimming and J lost 1 base, with 19 bases between them. CDR1 is MGHRA, CDR2 YSYEKL, per germline. The CDR3 is 18 residues long. The CDR3 sequence is CASSQGLRQKAFNYGYTF. The CDR3 DNA sequence: TGCGCCAGCAGCCAAGGGTTGCGGCAGAAAGCTTTTAACTATGGCTACACCTTC.

This clone is classed as medium-sized. The J gene is TRBJ2-7, the V gene TRBV6-6; no definite D call. The CDR3 totals 15 residues. V was cut by 2 bases and J by 0 bases, with 11 bases left in between. Germline CDR1 and CDR2: MNHNY and SVGAGI (reference sequence). CDR3 amino acids: CASSYQSPSSYEQYF. DNA for the CDR3: TGTGCCAGCAGTTACCAATCCCCAAGCTCCTACGAGCAGTACTTC.

Within the sample, this clone is medium-sized. The chain recombines TRBV27 with TRBJ1-2; no clear D. V shed 0 bases and J shed 3 bases, with 8 bases lying between them. The CDR3 runs 14 residues. Germline V gene lookup returns CDR1 MNHEY and CDR2 SMNVEV (reference sequence). CDR3 DNA: TGTGCCAGCAGTTTATCGCTGAGGGACTATGGCTACACCTTC. This gives the protein CASSLSLRDYGYTF.

This clone was counted only a few times. This chain joins TRBV25-1 and TRBJ2-2, with D possibly matching TRBD2 (7 bases). The CDR3 runs to 13 residues. V dropped 7 bases and J dropped 5 bases, with 11 bases sitting between them. Germline CDR1 is MGHDK and CDR2 is SYGVNS. For the CDR3, the DNA is TGTGCCAGCAAGGGGGAGGGGACCGGGGAGCTGTTTTTT. Residues: CASKGEGTGELFF.

Written as DNA, the CDR3 is TGTGCCAGCAGCTCATATAGCGGGGGGCCCTCCTACGAGCAGTACTTC. It yields the protein CASSSYSGGPSYEQYF. This chain uses TRBV13 with TRBJ2-7; TRBD2 matches 10 bases. V trimming: 4 bases; J trimming: 0 bases; junction bases outside the gene matches: 6. The CDR3 spans 16 residues. Germline V lookup: CDR1 PRHDT, CDR2 FYEKMQ (reference sequence).

The rearrangement links TRBV23-1 to TRBJ2-7; D is unclear. TRBV23-1 is reported as an ORF; its role is uncertain. Trimming removed 3 bases at V and 3 bases at J, with 9 bases between. This CDR3 contains 13 residues. CDR3 in amino acids: CASSQGKGYEQYF. The CDR3 DNA sequence: TGCGCCAGCAGTCAGGGGAAGGGCTACGAGCAGTACTTC.

This chain uses TRBV6-1 with TRBJ1-1; D unclear. CDR3 length: 11 amino acids. Germline V gives CDR1 MNHNS, CDR2 SASEGT. V was clipped by 6 bases and J by 0 bases, with 2 bases between them. The CDR3 coding sequence is TGTGCCAGCAGGATGAACACTGAAGCTTTCTTT. Its protein is CASRMNTEAFF.

The rearrangement uses TRBV11-2 and TRBJ1-2; the match to TRBD1 covers 7 bases. This CDR3 has 12 amino acids. Germline V gene lookup returns CDR1 SGHAT and CDR2 FQNNGV. J lost 7 bases, V lost 2 bases, and 1 base had no gene match. Here the CDR3 DNA reads TGTGCCAGCAGCTTAACAGGGGTTGGCTACACCTTC. Translation: CASSLTGVGYTF.

This chain links TRBV27 with TRBJ2-2, with 9 positions matching TRBD1. The CDR3 has 17 residues. V shed 5 bases, J shed 4 bases, and the junction held 11 bases outside the gene matches. CDR1 MNHEY and CDR2 SMNVEV come from the germline V gene (reference sequence). CDR3 sequence (DNA): TGTGCCAGCAGTCCAGTCAGTCTGGGACAGGGCACCGGGGAGCTGTTTTTT. This encodes CASSPVSLGQGTGELFF.

V gene TRBV7-8 combines with J gene TRBJ1-6; weak D call: TRBD1 (5 bases). Germline CDR1 is SGHVS and CDR2 is FQNEAQ. This CDR3 comprises 16 residues. V lost 4 bases and J 2 bases, leaving 12 bases between the germline ends. CDR3 in DNA: TGTGCCAGCAGCTGGGGCGGGACTCCCTATAATTCACCCCTCCACTTT. It translates to CASSWGGTPYNSPLHF.

The chain uses TRBV12-5 and TRBJ2-2, with 14 bases identical to TRBD2. The germline V gene encodes CDR1 LGHNT and CDR2 FRNRAP. After removal of 7 bases from V and 6 bases from J, the junction contained 4 bases not matched to a gene. This CDR3 region has 15 residues. CDR3 nucleotide sequence: TGTGCTAGTGCCGGACTAGCGGGGGGCGCCGGGGAGCTGTTTTTT. Translated, it gives CASAGLAGGAGELFF.